This section outlines one TCR beta chain sequence together with its context. What it binds is unknown. Profiled with immunoSEQ multiplex PCR; TCRdb holds only in-frame clones, not every one. Of about 40,000 clones listed, about 95% are singletons. This specimen belongs to a study of graft-versus-host responses after intestinal transplantation. CDR1 and CDR2 (germline): SGDLS, YYNGEE. Trimming shortened V by 3 bases and J by 2 bases, and 12 bases separated the two germline ends. The CDR3 length is 14 residues. General study results and limits: Among recipient marrow samples, GvH clones were found; some appeared first in ileum or blood.

Sequences were derived from unstimulated CD8+ T cells sorted from spleen or lymph node cells, sampled before transplant. This TCR was sampled from a human donor who was the organ donor for an intestinal transplant. The chain has TRBV9 and TRBJ2-7, with a possible D match to TRBD1 (7 bases). The CDR3, as DNA: TGTGCCAGCAGCGGCGGGACAGCGACCTACGAGCAGTACTTC. Its protein is CASSGGTATYEQYF.